This TCR beta chain was obtained from a study of blood T cell repertoires in COVID-19. Whole-study context: COVID-19 samples, acute and convalescent, were from the United States, Italy and Spain.

Germline V lookup: CDR1 MDHEN, CDR2 SYDVKM. V gave up 1 base and J gave up 3 bases; unmatched junction bases: 8. The CDR3 sequence is 16 residues long. The study drew participants aged roughly 18 to 95 years from about two dozen US areas. Recovered status applied to Cohort 3 donors who had two consecutive negative PCRs. It also applied to those with clearance or with symptom resolution. Repertoires were generated with immunoSEQ multiplex PCR, while TCRdb's copy carries only in-frame clones and drops some. The sample includes some 500,000 clones, approximately 88% of them seen just once. This receptor was obtained from a middle-aged woman who had recovered from COVID-19. The chain joins TRBV28 to TRBJ2-5; 7 nucleotides match TRBD2. Sequenced input: PBMCs or T cells enriched from blood (not recorded which). The CDR3 region has the DNA TGTGCCAGCAGTTTATTGTCGGCGGGAGTCGAAGAGACCCAGTACTTC. Translated, it gives CASSLLSAGVEETQYF.